The 12 T cell receptor beta chains below all came from one sample that was sequenced in a study of cytomegalovirus exposure and HLA in healthy donors. A multiplex PCR was run with 60 Vbeta primers and 13 Jbeta primers. Assay: immunoSEQ multiplex PCR; the TCRdb copy retains only in-frame clones and omits some. The sample totals tens of thousands of clones. The sample consisted of PBMCs. These receptors were obtained from a female donor in good health and CMV-seropositive.

This chain joins TRBV29-1 and TRBJ1-5; TRBD1 matches 7 bases. Germline CDR1 reads SQVTM; CDR2 reads ANQGSEA. This CDR3 spans 12 amino acids. Trimming took 4 bases from V and 6 from J; bases not matched to a gene: 3. CDR3 loop: CSVGSGGQPQHF. Here the CDR3 DNA reads TGCAGCGTTGGCTCAGGGGGTCAGCCCCAGCATTTT.

The chain combines TRBV19 with TRBJ2-2, with TRBD2 matching over 15 bases. This CDR3 spans 17 amino acids. Germline V gene data show CDR1 as LNHDA and CDR2 as SQIVND (reference sequence). V gave up 5 bases and J gave up 7 bases; unmatched junction bases: 8. The CDR3 DNA sequence: TGTGCCAGTAGTTCCTGGACTAGCGGGGGGGCTAGCGGGGAGCTGTTTTTT. This sequence encodes CASSSWTSGGASGELFF.

The gene calls are TRBV15 and TRBJ1-3, with no clear D. The V gene's germline CDR1 is LNHNV and CDR2 YYDKDF (reference sequence). The CDR3 has 14 residues. V lost 1 base and J lost 11, with 15 bases in between. CDR3 in DNA: TGTGCCACCAGCAGAGGCGATCCGGGTTCAGCCATATATTTT. It specifies CATSRGDPGSAIYF. Variable domain in full (rest from reference TRBV15 and TRBJ1-3): DAMVIQNPRYQVTQFGKPVTLSCSQTLNHNVMYWYQQKSSQAPKLLFHYYDKDFNNEADTPDNFQSRRPNTSFCFLDIRSPGLGDTAMYLCATSRGDPGSAIYFGEGSWLTVV.

V is TRBV18 and J is TRBJ1-1, with D unresolved. Trimming took 1 base from V and 1 from J, leaving 16 bases between them. The CDR3 consists of 17 residues. Per the germline V gene, CDR1 is KGHSH and CDR2 is LQKENI. The CDR3 DNA sequence: TGTGCCAGCTCACCACGGGCGCGGACCAGCGGGAACACTGAAGCTTTCTTT. It codes for CASSPRARTSGNTEAFF.

The V call is TRBV11-2, the J call TRBJ1-2; D may be TRBD1 (6 bases). The V and J ends lost 1 base and 4 bases respectively, with 10 bases between them. Germline CDR1 SGHAT, CDR2 FQNNGV. This CDR3 has 14 residues. In DNA, the CDR3 is TGTGCCAGCAGCTTAGTCCCAGGGGCCTATGGCTACACCTTC. Its protein is CASSLVPGAYGYTF. Supplemented by reference TRBV11-2 and TRBJ1-2, the full variable domain reads EAGVAQSPRYKIIEKRQSVAFWCNPISGHATLYWYQQILGQGPKLLIQFQNNGVVDDSQLPKDRFSAERLKGVDSTLKIQPAKLEDSAVYLCASSLVPGAYGYTFGSGTRLTVV.

The chain is built from TRBV2 and TRBJ2-7, with a possible D match to TRBD1 (8 bases). This CDR3 has 11 residues. Germline V CDR1 and CDR2: SNHLY, FYNNEI. V lost 10 bases and J lost 4, with 11 bases in between. CDR3 region: CANRGGYEQYF. CDR3 DNA: TGTGCCAACAGGGGGGGGTACGAGCAGTACTTC.

The chain joins TRBV9 to TRBJ2-3, with 7 positions matching TRBD1. Trimming removed 0 bases from V and 3 bases from J; junction bases left unmatched: 7. The CDR3 is 16 residues long. The germline V gene encodes CDR1 SGDLS and CDR2 YYNGEE. The CDR3: CASSVEPPGGTDTQYF. The CDR3 coding sequence is TGTGCCAGCAGCGTAGAACCCCCAGGGGGAACAGATACGCAGTATTTT.

The chain links TRBV15 to TRBJ2-3; 10 bases fit TRBD2. Germline V gene data show CDR1 as LNHNV and CDR2 as YYDKDF (reference sequence). This CDR3 spans 18 amino acids. Trimming removed 0 bases from V and 0 bases from J; junction bases left unmatched: 6. CDR3 region: CATSRDRGLAYSTDTQYF. CDR3 nucleotide sequence: TGTGCCACCAGCAGAGACCGGGGACTAGCGTATAGCACAGATACGCAGTATTTT.

The chain uses TRBV18 and TRBJ1-2; 8 positions agree with TRBD1. V was pared by 3 bases and J by 4 bases, with 4 bases of the junction left unmatched. The V gene's germline CDR1 is KGHSH and CDR2 LQKENI. This CDR3 comprises 14 residues. The chain's CDR3 is CASSPTGQVYGYTF. CDR3 DNA: TGTGCCAGCTCACCGACGGGACAGGTCTATGGCTACACCTTC.

V gene TRBV6-1 combines with J gene TRBJ2-7; 10 nucleotides match TRBD2. The V gene's germline CDR1 is MNHNS and CDR2 SASEGT. The CDR3 spans 14 residues. With V trimmed by 6 bases and J by 2 bases, 4 bases remained unmatched. In DNA form, the CDR3 reads TGTGCCAGCAGAGGACTAGCGGAAGCCTACGAGCAGTACTTC. It encodes CASRGLAEAYEQYF.

The chain employs TRBV28 and TRBJ2-5, with 7 nucleotides matching TRBD2. The CDR3 loop spans 14 amino acids. Per germline, CDR1 MDHEN and CDR2 SYDVKM. Trimming at V came to 4 bases and at J to 2 bases, leaving 4 bases not matched to a gene. The CDR3 region has the DNA TGTGCCAGCAGTTACGGGAGGATTCAAGAGACCCAGTACTTC. The encoded protein is CASSYGRIQETQYF.

V usage is TRBV4-3 and J usage is TRBJ2-7; 7 bases map to TRBD1. V lost 3 bases, J lost 3 bases, and 5 bases stayed unmatched. The CDR3 runs to 14 residues. Per germline, CDR1 LGHNA and CDR2 YSLEER. Here the CDR3 reads CASSHPTGSYEQYF. In DNA form, the CDR3 reads TGCGCCAGCAGCCACCCGACAGGGAGCTACGAGCAGTACTTC.